The sequence of this T cell receptor (beta chain) was determined in a study of T-cell reconstitution after alpha-beta-depleted transplantation in children (TCRdb year 2016). About the investigation overall: T-cell immune reconstitution after TCRalphabeta/CD19-depleted allogeneic hematopoietic cell transplantation in children was quantitatively tracked in the study by means of TCR repertoire profiling. What the work shows at the level of the full study, not this receptor alone: Over subsequent months, a decline in hyperexpanded clone frequencies was noted, and after one year, T-cell counts and TCRbeta diversity were mostly ascribed to newly produced T cells. The apparently early alphabetaT-cell count recovery about two months after transplant was reportedly dependent on only several hundred rapidly expanded clones derived from non-depleted graft cells. In some patients, high TCRbeta diversity at day 60 was attributed to recipient T cells and intrathymic progenitors that had survived conditioning.

This clonotype was seen at least ten times. Which antigen it targets is not known. Base qualities are not provided; no much larger clone lies one nucleotide away. The library was made by PCR. Reads for this sample came from an Illumina HiSeq 2500. To normalize quantification of the TCRbeta repertoire, the TCR libraries were built with molecular barcoding that relied on unique molecular identifiers. The raw public reads went through TCRdb reprocessing: fastp at Q25, MiXCR clone calling, in-frame beta chains kept. Rows with one shared CDR3 protein collapse into an entry with the most common genes and DNA. Counted in this sample were hundreds of thousands of distinct CDR3 sequences; over 10% of them appeared once. About 0.77% of the sample lies in the top ten. Interpreted using the paper, the treatment or condition label stands for: allogeneic hematopoietic cell transplantation with graft depleted of TCRalphabeta T cells and CD19 B cells. The transplant recipients were children given TCRalphabeta/CD19-depleted allogeneic hematopoietic cell grafts.

Reading from cysteine to phenylalanine, the CDR3 counts 13 amino acids. The DNA shown is the 39-base CDR3, in frame from base 1. V was cut back by 5 bases and J by 3 bases, leaving a gap of 10 bases between them. The material was PBMCs, obtained before TCRalphabeta/CD19-depleted stem cell transplant. Recombination connected TRBV12-3 or TRBV12-4 to TRBJ1-2; no D segment can be confidently identified. This sequence originates from a girl aged 2-10 years with congenital amegakaryocytic thrombocytopenia, due to receive a stem cell transplant. The DNA is as follows: TGTGCCAGCAGTCGCACTGACCACTATGGCTACACCTTC. Its protein reads: CASSRTDHYGYTF.